Below, 3 T cell receptor beta chains from the same sample are listed, as sequenced in a study of OX40 agonist ivuxolimab in advanced cancers. The method was immunoSEQ multiplex PCR; TCRdb's version includes in-frame clones alone and lacks a portion of them. The sample yields approximately 100,000 clones, 90% seen once. The source was CD4+ or CD8+ T cells sorted from blood, collected in a trial of the OX40 agonist ivuxolimab. Every receptor here comes from an adult with an advanced solid tumor such as melanoma, head and neck, liver or kidney cancer.

This chain uses TRBV6-6 with TRBJ1-2; tentatively, D is TRBD1 (5 bases). V gave up 6 bases and J gave up 7 bases, with 9 bases separating them. CDR1 MNHNY and CDR2 SVGAGI come from the germline V gene (reference sequence). The length of the CDR3 is 11 residues. CDR3 loop: CASSQGSGYTF. The CDR3 DNA is TGTGCCAGCAGCCAGGGCTCTGGCTACACCTTC.

The V call is TRBV7-9, the J call TRBJ1-3; possible D gene TRBD1, 5 bases. Germline V gives CDR1 SEHNR, CDR2 FQNEAQ (reference sequence). Trimming left V 2 bases short and J 0 bases short, with 11 bases between. The CDR3 runs to 16 residues. The CDR3 region is CASSLPQGNSGNTIYF. As DNA, the CDR3 is TGTGCCAGCAGCTTACCCCAGGGTAACTCTGGAAACACCATATATTTT.

The gene calls are TRBV29-1 and TRBJ1-5; D is perhaps TRBD1 (5 bases). V dropped 4 bases and J dropped 5 bases, with 9 bases sitting between them. Germline assignment: CDR1 SQVTM and CDR2 ANQGSEA. The CDR3 loop spans 12 amino acids. For the CDR3, the DNA is TGCAGCGTTGGACAGTCGGATCAGCCCCAGCATTTT. It codes for CSVGQSDQPQHF. The variable domain in full, completed from reference TRBV29-1 and TRBJ1-5, reads SAVISQKPSRDICQRGTSLTIQCQVDSQVTMMFWYRQQPGQSLTLIATANQGSEATYESGFVIDKFPISRPNLTFSTLTVSNMSPEDSSIYLCSVGQSDQPQHFGDGTRLSIL.